The present T cell receptor (beta chain) was sequenced within a study of T cell responses to AZD1222 COVID-19 vaccine. Study information: Second doses were pooled across both intervals (about 4 or about 12 weeks). The study, taken as a whole, reports: Regions left unmutated in variants are reportedly the target of nearly half of spike-specific TCRs. In a largely white British group with more females than males, clonal diversity was possibly underestimated. CD4 TCRs linked to vaccination spanned spike, dominating at 160-218 and 743-854.

Sequencing was performed with immunoSEQ multiplex PCR; in TCRdb, only in-frame clones are kept and a portion is missing. The sample records fewer than 100,000 clones, around 87% being singletons. In germline, CDR1 is MNHEY, CDR2 SVGEGT. The CDR3 sequence is 16 residues long. V lost 5 bases, J lost 4 bases, and 18 bases lay in between. This clone was observed once. Antigen: not known. The specimen comprised peripheral blood, sampled on day 0 of AZD1222 vaccination. This sequence joins TRBV6-2 or TRBV6-3 and TRBJ1-5, with D perhaps TRBD1 (5 bases). This sequence was found in an adult in good health. The CDR3 DNA reads TGTGCCAGCAGTCTCCGGTCGACAGTCATTAATCAGCCCCAGCATTTT. The encoded protein is CASSLRSTVINQPQHF.